The clone carrying this TCR beta chain was seen more than once but under ten times. V was cut by 4 bases and J by 5 bases, with 15 bases left in between. Germline lookup yields CDR1 SGHTS and CDR2 YDEGEE. The CDR3 runs to 15 residues. The data were taken from a study of OX40 agonist ivuxolimab in advanced cancers. Across the study: Therapy given before enrollment (anti-PD-1, anti-PD-L1 or anti-CTLA-4) was allowed, and around 44% had some. One patient with hepatocellular carcinoma and two with cutaneous melanoma, three in all, had partial responses.

Here immunoSEQ multiplex PCR was the method, and the copy in TCRdb shows in-frame clones only, minus some. The table shows 50,000 to 70,000 clones, with approximately 85% occurring only once. The sequence was obtained from an adult with an advanced solid tumor such as melanoma, head and neck, liver or kidney cancer. This chain uses TRBV5-8 with TRBJ1-4; tentative D call: TRBD1 (5 bases). Sequenced here: CD4+ or CD8+ T cells sorted from blood, sampled in a trial of the OX40 agonist ivuxolimab. Here the CDR3 DNA reads TGTGCCAGCAGCCGAGGGACCGTACGAAATGAAAAACTGTTTTTT. Translation gives CASSRGTVRNEKLFF. The full variable domain, rest sourced from reference TRBV5-8 and TRBJ1-4, is EAGVTQSPTHLIKTRGQQATLRCSPISGHTSVYWYQQALGLGLQFLLWYDEGEERNRGNFPPRFSGRQFPNYSSELNVNALELEDSALYLCASSRGTVRNEKLFFGSGTQLSVL.